Listed below are T cell receptor beta chains from one sample, sequenced in a study of blood T cell repertoires in COVID-19. Profiling relied on immunoSEQ multiplex PCR, and the TCRdb table lists in-frame clones only, not all of them. In the table there are tens of thousands of clones, around 87% of which are singletons. Material: peripheral blood. These receptor sequences come from a human donor in a cohort sampled during active COVID-19. The CDR3 runs from the conserved cysteine through the conserved F or W. Fields, in order: CDR3 DNA, CDR3 protein, D gene, V gene, clone size, J gene. D genes are given only for firm matches. A clone size is listed for some rows: how often the clone was seen (once, few, many), or a class if it is expanded.

TGTGCCAGTACACAACTAGCGGGACGCACAGATACGCAGTATTTT CASTQLAGRTDTQYF TRBD2 TRBV28 . TRBJ2-3
TGTGCCAGCAGCTTAGCGCGGGGAGGGGCTGAGCAGTTCTTC CASSLARGGAEQFF TRBD2 TRBV7-2 . TRBJ2-1
TGTGCCAGCACCCCGCGGGCAGGGGGCGCGTTTTCGGGGGAGCTGTTTTTT CASTPRAGGAFSGELFF TRBD1 TRBV7-3 . TRBJ2-2
TGTGCCAGCAGCTTCCCGCTAGCGGGACCTCTCGGGTCTTACGAGCAGTACTTC CASSFPLAGPLGSYEQYF TRBD2 TRBV7-2 . TRBJ2-7
TGCGCCAGCAGCCAAGATACCAGGGGGAACACTGAAGCTTTCTTT CASSQDTRGNTEAFF . TRBV4-3 . TRBJ1-1
TGTGCCAGCAGCCGAGCCGTGGGGACTAGCGGCTCCTACGAGCAGTACTTC CASSRAVGTSGSYEQYF TRBD2 TRBV28 . TRBJ2-7
TGTGCCAGCAGTGAAGCCGGACAGAAACAAGAGACCCAGTACTTC CASSEAGQKQETQYF . TRBV25-1 . TRBJ2-5
TGTGCCAGCAGTTTGGGGGGACTAGCGATATATGAGCAGTTCTTC CASSLGGLAIYEQFF TRBD2 TRBV28 . TRBJ2-1
TGTGCCAGCAGCCAAGATTGGGCAGGGTCTCGCTCACCCCTCCACTTT CASSQDWAGSRSPLHF . TRBV3-1/TRBV3-2 once TRBJ1-6
TGTGCCAGCAGTCCAAAATCCGCCGGGACAGGGGTTAATTCACCCCTCCACTTT CASSPKSAGTGVNSPLHF TRBD1 TRBV27 . TRBJ1-6
TGTGCCAGCAGCTTATACCAGCGGGGGGCCTACGAGCAGTACTTC CASSLYQRGAYEQYF TRBD2 TRBV13 . TRBJ2-7
TGTGCCAGCAGCGAAGGACTAGCGGGAGGTTCCTACGAGCAGTACTTC CASSEGLAGGSYEQYF TRBD2 TRBV7-6 few TRBJ2-7
TGTGCCATCAAGGGGGGGTCGGACTGGGAGACCCAGTACTTC CAIKGGSDWETQYF . TRBV10-3 . TRBJ2-5